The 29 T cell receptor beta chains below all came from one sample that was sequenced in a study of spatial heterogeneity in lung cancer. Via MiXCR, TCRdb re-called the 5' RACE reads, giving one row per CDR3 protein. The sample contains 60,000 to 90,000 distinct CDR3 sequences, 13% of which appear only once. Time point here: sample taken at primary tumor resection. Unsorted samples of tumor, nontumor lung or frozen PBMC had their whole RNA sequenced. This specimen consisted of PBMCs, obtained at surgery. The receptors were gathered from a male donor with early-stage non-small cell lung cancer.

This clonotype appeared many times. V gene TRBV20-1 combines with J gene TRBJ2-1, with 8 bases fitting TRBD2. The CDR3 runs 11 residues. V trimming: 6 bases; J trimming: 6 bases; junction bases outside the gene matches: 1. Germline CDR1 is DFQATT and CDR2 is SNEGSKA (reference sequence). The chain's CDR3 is CSAGLANEQFF. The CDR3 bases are TGCAGTGCCGGACTAGCCAATGAGCAGTTCTTC.

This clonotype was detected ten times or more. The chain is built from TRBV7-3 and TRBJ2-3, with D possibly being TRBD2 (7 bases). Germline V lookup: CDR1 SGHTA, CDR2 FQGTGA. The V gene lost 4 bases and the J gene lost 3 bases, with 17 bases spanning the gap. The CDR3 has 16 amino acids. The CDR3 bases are TGTGCCAGCAGCTCCCTAGGGGGAGGGCAGACAGATACGCAGTATTTT. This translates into CASSSLGGGQTDTQYF.

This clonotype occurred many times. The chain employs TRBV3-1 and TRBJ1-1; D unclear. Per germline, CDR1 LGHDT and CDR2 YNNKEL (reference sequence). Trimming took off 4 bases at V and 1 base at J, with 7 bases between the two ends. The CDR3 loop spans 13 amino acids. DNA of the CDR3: TGTGCCAGCAGCCTACTAAAGAACACTGAAGCTTTCTTT. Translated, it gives CASSLLKNTEAFF.

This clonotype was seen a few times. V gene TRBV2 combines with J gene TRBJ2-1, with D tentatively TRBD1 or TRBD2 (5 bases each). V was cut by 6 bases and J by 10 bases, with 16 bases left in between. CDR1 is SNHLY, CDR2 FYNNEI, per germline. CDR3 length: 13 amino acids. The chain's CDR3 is CASRITMGEEQFF. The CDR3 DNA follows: TGTGCCAGCAGGATTACGATGGGGGAGGAGCAGTTCTTC.

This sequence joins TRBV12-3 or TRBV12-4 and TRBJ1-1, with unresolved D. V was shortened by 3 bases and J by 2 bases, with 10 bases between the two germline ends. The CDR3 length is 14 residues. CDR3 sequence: CASSLASVNTEAFF. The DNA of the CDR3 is TGTGCCAGCAGTTTGGCTTCGGTTAACACTGAAGCTTTCTTT.

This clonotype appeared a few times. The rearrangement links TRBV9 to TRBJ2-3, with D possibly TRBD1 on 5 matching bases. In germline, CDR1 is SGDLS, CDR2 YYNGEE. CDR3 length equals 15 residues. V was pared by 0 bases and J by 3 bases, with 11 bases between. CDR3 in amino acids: CASSVGRVRTDTQYF. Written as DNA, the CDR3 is TGTGCCAGCAGCGTAGGCAGGGTGAGGACAGATACGCAGTATTTT.

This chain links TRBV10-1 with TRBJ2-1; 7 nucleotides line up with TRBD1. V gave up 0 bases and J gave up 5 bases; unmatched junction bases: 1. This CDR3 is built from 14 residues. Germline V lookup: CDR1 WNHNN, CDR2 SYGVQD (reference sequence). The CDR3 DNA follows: TGCGCCAGCAGTGAGTCGACAGGGCACAATGAGCAGTTCTTC. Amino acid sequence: CASSESTGHNEQFF.

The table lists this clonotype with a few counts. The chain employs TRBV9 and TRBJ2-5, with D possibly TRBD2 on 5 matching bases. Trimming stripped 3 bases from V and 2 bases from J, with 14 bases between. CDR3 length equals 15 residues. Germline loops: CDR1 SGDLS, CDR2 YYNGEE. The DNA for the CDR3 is TGTGCCAGCAGCGCCGGCGGAGCGGTTCAAGAGACCCAGTACTTC. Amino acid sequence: CASSAGGAVQETQYF.

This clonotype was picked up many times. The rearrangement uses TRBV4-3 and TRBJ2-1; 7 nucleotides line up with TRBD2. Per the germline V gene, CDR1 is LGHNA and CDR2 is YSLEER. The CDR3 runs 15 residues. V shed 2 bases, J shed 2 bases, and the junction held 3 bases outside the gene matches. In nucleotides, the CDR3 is TGCGCCAGCAGCCAAACCGGGAGGCCCTACAATGAGCAGTTCTTC. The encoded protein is CASSQTGRPYNEQFF.

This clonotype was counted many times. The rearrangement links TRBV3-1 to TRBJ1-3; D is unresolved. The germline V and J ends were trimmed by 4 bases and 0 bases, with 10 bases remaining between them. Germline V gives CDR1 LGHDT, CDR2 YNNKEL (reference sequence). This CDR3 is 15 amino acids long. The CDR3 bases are TGTGCCAGCAGCCTATCCGTGGACTCTGGAAACACCATATATTTT. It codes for CASSLSVDSGNTIYF.

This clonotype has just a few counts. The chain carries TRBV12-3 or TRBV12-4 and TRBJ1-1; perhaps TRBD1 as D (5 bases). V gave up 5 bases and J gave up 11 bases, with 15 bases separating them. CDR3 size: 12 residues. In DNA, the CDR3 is TGTGCCAGCAGTCCGGGGAGGTCAGGGGCTTTCTTT. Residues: CASSPGRSGAFF.

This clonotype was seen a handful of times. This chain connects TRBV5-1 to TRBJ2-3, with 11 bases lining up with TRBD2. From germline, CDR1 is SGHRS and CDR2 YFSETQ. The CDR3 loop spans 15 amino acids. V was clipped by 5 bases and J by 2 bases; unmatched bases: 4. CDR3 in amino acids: CASRTSGSPTDTQYF. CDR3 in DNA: TGCGCCAGCAGAACTAGCGGGAGCCCCACAGATACGCAGTATTTT.

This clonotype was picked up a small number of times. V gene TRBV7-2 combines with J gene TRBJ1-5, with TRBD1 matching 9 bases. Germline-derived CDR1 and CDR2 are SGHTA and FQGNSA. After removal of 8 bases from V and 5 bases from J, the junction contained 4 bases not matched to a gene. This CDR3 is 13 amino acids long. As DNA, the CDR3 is TGTGCCAGCGGAAGGGACAGGGATCAGCCCCAGCATTTT. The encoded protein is CASGRDRDQPQHF.

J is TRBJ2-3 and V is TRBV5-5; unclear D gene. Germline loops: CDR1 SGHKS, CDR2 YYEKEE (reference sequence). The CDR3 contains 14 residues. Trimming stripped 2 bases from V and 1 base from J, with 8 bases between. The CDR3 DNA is TGTGCCAGCAGCTTTGGCACAGGCACAGATACGCAGTATTTT. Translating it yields CASSFGTGTDTQYF.

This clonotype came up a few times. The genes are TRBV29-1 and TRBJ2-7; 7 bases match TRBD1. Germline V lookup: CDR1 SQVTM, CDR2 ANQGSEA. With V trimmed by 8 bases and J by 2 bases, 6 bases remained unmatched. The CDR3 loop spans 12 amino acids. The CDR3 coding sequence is TGCAGCACAACGACAGGGACCTACGAGCAGTACTTC. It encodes CSTTTGTYEQYF.

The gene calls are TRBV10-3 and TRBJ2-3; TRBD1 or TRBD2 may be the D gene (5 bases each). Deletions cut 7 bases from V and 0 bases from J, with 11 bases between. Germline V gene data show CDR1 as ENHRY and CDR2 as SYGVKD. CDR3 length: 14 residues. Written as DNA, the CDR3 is TGTGCCATCAACGGGGACCTAAGCACAGATACGCAGTATTTT. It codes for CAINGDLSTDTQYF.

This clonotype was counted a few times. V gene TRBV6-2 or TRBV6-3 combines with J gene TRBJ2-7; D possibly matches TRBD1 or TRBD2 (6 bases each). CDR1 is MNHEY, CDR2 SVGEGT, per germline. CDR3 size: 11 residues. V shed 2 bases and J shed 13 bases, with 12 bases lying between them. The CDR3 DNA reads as TGTGCCAGCAGTTACCCGGGGGCGACCTACTTC. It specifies CASSYPGATYF.

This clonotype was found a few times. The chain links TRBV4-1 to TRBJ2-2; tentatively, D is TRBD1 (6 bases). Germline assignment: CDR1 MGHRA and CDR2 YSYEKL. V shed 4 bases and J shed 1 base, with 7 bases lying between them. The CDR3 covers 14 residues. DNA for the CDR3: TGCGCCAGCAGCCGACAGGTGAACACCGGGGAGCTGTTTTTT. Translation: CASSRQVNTGELFF.

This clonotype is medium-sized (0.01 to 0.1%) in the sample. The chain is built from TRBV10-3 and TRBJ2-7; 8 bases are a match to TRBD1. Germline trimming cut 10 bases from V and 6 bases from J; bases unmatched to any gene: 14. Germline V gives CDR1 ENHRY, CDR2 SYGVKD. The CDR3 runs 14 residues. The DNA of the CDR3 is TGTGCCACCGGACCGGGACAGGCGTCGGGCGAGCAGTACTTC. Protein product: CATGPGQASGEQYF.

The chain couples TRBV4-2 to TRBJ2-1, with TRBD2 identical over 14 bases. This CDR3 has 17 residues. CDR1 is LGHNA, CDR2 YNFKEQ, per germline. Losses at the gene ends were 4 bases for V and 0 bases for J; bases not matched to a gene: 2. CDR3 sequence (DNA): TGTGCCAGCAGCCCGGGGACTAGCGGGAGCTCCTACAATGAGCAGTTCTTC. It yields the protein CASSPGTSGSSYNEQFF.

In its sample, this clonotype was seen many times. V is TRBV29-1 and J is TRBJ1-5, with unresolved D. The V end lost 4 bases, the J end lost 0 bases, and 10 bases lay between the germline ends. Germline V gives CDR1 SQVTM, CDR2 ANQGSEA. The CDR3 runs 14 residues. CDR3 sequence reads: CSVVSGSSNQPQHF. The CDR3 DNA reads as TGCAGCGTTGTTTCCGGAAGTAGCAATCAGCCCCAGCATTTT.

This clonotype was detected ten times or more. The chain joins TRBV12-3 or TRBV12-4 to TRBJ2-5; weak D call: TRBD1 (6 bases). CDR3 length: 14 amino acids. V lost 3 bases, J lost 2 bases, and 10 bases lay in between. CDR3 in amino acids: CASSLGQPQETQYF. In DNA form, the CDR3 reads TGTGCCAGCAGTTTGGGACAACCTCAAGAGACCCAGTACTTC.

CDR3 loop: CASSPMGGSRTGELFF. DNA for the CDR3: TGTGCCAGCAGCCCCATGGGAGGGAGTCGGACCGGGGAGCTGTTTTTT. This chain uses TRBV4-2 with TRBJ2-2; TRBD2 matches 7 bases. The CDR3 contains 16 residues. V gave up 4 bases and J gave up 5 bases; unmatched junction bases: 10. In germline, CDR1 is LGHNA, CDR2 YNFKEQ.

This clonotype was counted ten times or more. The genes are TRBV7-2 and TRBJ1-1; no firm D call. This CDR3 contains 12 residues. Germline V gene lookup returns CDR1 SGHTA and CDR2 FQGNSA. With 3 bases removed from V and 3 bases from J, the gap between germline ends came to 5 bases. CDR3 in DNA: TGTGCCAGCAGCTTCGGAGACACTGAAGCTTTCTTT. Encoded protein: CASSFGDTEAFF.

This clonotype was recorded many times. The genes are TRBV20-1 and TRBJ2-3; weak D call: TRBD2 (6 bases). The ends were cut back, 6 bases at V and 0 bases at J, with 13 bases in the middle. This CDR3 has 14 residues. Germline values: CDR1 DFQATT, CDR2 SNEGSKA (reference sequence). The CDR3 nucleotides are TGCAGTGCGACGGACTACTCCAGCACAGATACGCAGTATTTT. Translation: CSATDYSSTDTQYF.

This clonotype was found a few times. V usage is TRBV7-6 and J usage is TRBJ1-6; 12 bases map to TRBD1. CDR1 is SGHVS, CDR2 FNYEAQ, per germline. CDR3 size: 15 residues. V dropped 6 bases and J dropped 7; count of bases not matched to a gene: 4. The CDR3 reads CASRRDRGQNSPLHF. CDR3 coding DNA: TGTGCCAGCAGGCGGGACAGGGGGCAGAATTCACCCCTCCACTTT.

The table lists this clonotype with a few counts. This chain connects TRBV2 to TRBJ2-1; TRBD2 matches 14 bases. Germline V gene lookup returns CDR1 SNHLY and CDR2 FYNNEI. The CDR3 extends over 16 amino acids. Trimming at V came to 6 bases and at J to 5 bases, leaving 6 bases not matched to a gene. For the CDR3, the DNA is TGTGCCAGCAGGGCGGGACTAGCGGGAGCGGACAATGAGCAGTTCTTC. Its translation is CASRAGLAGADNEQFF.

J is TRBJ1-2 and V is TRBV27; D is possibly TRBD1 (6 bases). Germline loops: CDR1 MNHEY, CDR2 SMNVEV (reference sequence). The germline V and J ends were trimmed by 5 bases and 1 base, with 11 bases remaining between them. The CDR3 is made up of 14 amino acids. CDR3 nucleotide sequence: TGTGCCAGCAGTCAGGGGTCTCTTAACTATGGCTACACCTTC. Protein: CASSQGSLNYGYTF.

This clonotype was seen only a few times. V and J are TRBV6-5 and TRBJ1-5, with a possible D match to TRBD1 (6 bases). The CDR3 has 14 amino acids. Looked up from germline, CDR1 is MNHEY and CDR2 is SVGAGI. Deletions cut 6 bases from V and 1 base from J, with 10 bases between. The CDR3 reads CASRTGSSNQPQHF. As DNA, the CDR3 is TGTGCCAGCAGAACAGGGTCCAGCAATCAGCCCCAGCATTTT.